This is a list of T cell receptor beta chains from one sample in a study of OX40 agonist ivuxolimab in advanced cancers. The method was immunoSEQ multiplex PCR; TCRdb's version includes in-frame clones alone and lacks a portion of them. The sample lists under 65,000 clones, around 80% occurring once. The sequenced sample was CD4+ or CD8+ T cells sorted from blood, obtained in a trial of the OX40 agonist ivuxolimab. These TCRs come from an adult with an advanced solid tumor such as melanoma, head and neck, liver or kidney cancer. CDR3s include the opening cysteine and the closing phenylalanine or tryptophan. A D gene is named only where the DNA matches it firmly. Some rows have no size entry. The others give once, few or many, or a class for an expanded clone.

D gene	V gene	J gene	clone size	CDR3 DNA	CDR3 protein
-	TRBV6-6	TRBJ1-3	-	TGTGCCAGCAGTTATCTGTCCAGAAACACCATATATTTT	CASSYLSRNTIYF
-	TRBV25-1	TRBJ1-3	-	TGTGCCAGCAGTGAAGGGAAAGGGACGAGGAGCTCTGGAAACATCATATATTTT	CASSEGKGTRSSGNIIYF
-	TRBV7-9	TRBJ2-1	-	TGTGCCAGCTCTATTTTGACTAAGACAGTAGCGGACAATGAGCAGTTCTTC	CASSILTKTVADNEQFF
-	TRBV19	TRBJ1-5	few	TGTGCCAGTAGACAGAGTAGCAATCAGCCCCAGCATTTT	CASRQSSNQPQHF
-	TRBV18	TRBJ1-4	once	TGTGCCAGCTCACCACAGGAGAAAGATGAAAAACTGTTTTTT	CASSPQEKDEKLFF
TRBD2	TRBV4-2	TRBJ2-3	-	TGTGCCAGCAGCCCAGGGACTAGCGGGGGATTCACAGATACGCAGTATTTT	CASSPGTSGGFTDTQYF
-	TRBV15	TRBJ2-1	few	TGTGCCACCAGCAGAGATCTGGGGGGCGGGTACAATGAGCAGTTCTTC	CATSRDLGGGYNEQFF
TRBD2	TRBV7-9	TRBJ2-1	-	TGTGCCAGCAGCTCCCCGGCGGGGGGGTACAATGAGCAGTTCTTC	CASSSPAGGYNEQFF
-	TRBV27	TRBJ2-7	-	TGTGCCAGCAGTTTAAAAGGGGAGAGGTCCTACGAGCAGTACTTC	CASSLKGERSYEQYF
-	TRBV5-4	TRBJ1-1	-	TGTGCCAGCAGCTGGAAGCCACAGGGTGGAAGTGCCGGAGCTTTCTTT	CASSWKPQGGSAGAFF
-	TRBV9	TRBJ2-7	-	TGTGCCAGCAGCGAAAGCGGGACAGAATACGAGCAGTACTTC	CASSESGTEYEQYF
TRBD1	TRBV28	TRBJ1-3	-	TGTGCCAGCACCGGACTTTCGACAGGGACTGGAAACACCATATATTTT	CASTGLSTGTGNTIYF
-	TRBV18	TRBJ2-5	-	TGTGCCAGCTCACTTAGGGGCATGGAGACCCAGTACTTC	CASSLRGMETQYF
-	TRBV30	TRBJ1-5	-	TGTGCCTGTTCCCCACAGAGCCTCAATCAGCCCCAGCATTTT	CACSPQSLNQPQHF
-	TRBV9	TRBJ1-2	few	TGTGCCAGCAGCGTAGACCCGACCTATGGCTACACCTTC	CASSVDPTYGYTF
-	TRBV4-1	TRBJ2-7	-	TGCGCCAGCAGCCAAGTAATGAAAGCTCAGGGGGGCGAGCAGTACTTC	CASSQVMKAQGGEQYF
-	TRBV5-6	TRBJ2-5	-	TGTGCCAGCAGTCTGCGGGGTCAGACCCAGTACTTC	CASSLRGQTQYF
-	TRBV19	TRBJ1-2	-	TGTGCCAGTACGAGAGAGGCTGGTCTGTCTGGCTACACCTTC	CASTREAGLSGYTF
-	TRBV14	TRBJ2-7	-	TGTGCCAGCACCCGAGGTCCTAGTTCTTCCGAGCAGTACTTC	CASTRGPSSSEQYF
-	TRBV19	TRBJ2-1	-	TGTGCCAGTAGTATGAGTCCCAGGGAGTACCATGAGCAGTTCTTC	CASSMSPREYHEQFF
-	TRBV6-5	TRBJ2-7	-	TGTGCCAGCAAAGACGGTATCTACGAGCAGTACTTC	CASKDGIYEQYF
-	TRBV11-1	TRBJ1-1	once	TGTGCCAGCAGCTTAGGGCGGGGGAGCACTGAAGCTTTCTTT	CASSLGRGSTEAFF
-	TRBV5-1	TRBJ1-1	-	TGCGCCAGCAGCTTGGGGCACAGCATGAACACTGAAGCTTTCTTT	CASSLGHSMNTEAFF
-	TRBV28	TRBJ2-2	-	TGTGCCAGCAGTCCCGACAGCCAACGAGGGGGAAGGGAGCTGTTTTTT	CASSPDSQRGGRELFF
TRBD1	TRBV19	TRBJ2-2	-	TGTGCCAGTAGCGGACAGGGAAACGGGGAGCTGTTTTTT	CASSGQGNGELFF
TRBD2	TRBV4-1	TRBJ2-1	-	TGCGCCAGCAGCCCAATAACTAGCGGGAATTGGAATGAGCAGTTCTTC	CASSPITSGNWNEQFF
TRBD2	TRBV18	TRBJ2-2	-	TGTGCCAGCTCAACGACTAGCCCCGGCACCGGGGAGCTGTTTTTT	CASSTTSPGTGELFF
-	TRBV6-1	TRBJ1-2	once	TGTGCCAGCAGTGAAGCCTTCCAGGTTCAGTATGGCTACACCTTC	CASSEAFQVQYGYTF